These 5 T cell receptor beta chains were all obtained from the same sample, sequenced in a study of T cell responses to AZD1222 COVID-19 vaccine. Sequenced by immunoSEQ multiplex PCR; TCRdb stores in-frame clones only, minus some. The sample records about 130,000 clones, 75% to 90% being singletons. Here the sequenced sample was peripheral blood, taken on day 0 of AZD1222 vaccination. These receptors were taken from an adult in good health.

This clone was observed once. At one of its ends the junction is not consistent with the germline gene, which may arise from a read error. The chain employs TRBV27 and TRBJ2-7, with TRBD1 matching 12 bases. Germline V gives CDR1 MNHEY, CDR2 SMNVEV (reference sequence). The CDR3 loop spans 14 amino acids. CDR3 coding DNA: TGTGCCAGCAGTCCCTGGGGGGACAGGGGGCCAAGGGACTTC. As protein: CASSPWGDRGPRDF.

This sequence joins TRBV28 and TRBJ1-6; TRBD1 is a possible D gene (6 bases). V gave up 5 bases and J gave up 7 bases, with 15 bases separating them. CDR1 MDHEN and CDR2 SYDVKM come from the germline V gene. The CDR3 loop spans 15 amino acids. The CDR3, as DNA: TGTGCCAGCAGTCCCTCTAGGGGGTACAATTCACCCCTCCACTTT. It yields the protein CASSPSRGYNSPLHF.

The CDR3 protein is CASSGTANYGYTF. CDR3 DNA sequence: TGTGCCAGCTCGGGGACGGCTAACTATGGCTACACCTTC. The chain uses TRBV18 and TRBJ1-2; TRBD1 is a possible D gene (5 bases). V was trimmed by 6 bases and J by 0 bases, leaving 8 bases between them. The CDR3 runs to 13 residues. Germline V gene lookup returns CDR1 KGHSH and CDR2 LQKENI.

The chain carries TRBV6-5 and TRBJ1-5, with D uncertain. Trimming cost V 5 bases and J 9 bases, with 11 bases left between them. The CDR3 totals 12 residues. CDR1 and CDR2 (germline): MNHEY, SVGAGI. CDR3 nucleotides: TGTGCCAGCAGTCTACCCGCCGGGCCCCAGCATTTT. Translation gives CASSLPAGPQHF.

V is TRBV13 and J is TRBJ2-3, with D perhaps TRBD2 (5 bases). This CDR3 has 15 residues. From germline, CDR1 is PRHDT and CDR2 FYEKMQ (reference sequence). The V end lost 5 bases, the J end lost 4 bases, and 16 bases lay between the germline ends. CDR3 amino acids: CASSPTRQPADTQYF. The CDR3 nucleotides read TGTGCCAGCAGCCCTACTAGGCAGCCGGCAGATACGCAGTATTTT. Variable domain in full (rest from reference TRBV13 and TRBJ2-3): AAGVIQSPRHLIKEKRETATLKCYPIPRHDTVYWYQQGPGQDPQFLISFYEKMQSDKGSIPDRFSAQQFSDYHSELNMSSLELGDSALYFCASSPTRQPADTQYFGPGTRLTVL.